This T cell receptor (beta chain) was sequenced in a study of T cells of healthy individuals. This clonotype has only a few counts. The germline V gene has CDR1 MNHNS and CDR2 SASEGT. V dropped 8 bases and J dropped 5 bases, with 15 bases sitting between them. CDR3 length: 13 amino acids. From the 5' RACE reads, TCRdb called clonotypes with MiXCR, one entry per CDR3 protein. Counted here are about 96,000 distinct CDR3 sequences, 17% occurring once; the ten biggest clones make up around 6.4%. The chain couples TRBV6-1 to TRBJ1-2, with a possible D match to TRBD1 (5 bases). This TCR derives from a human donor in good health. This CDR3 is CASLGTPGYGYTF. In DNA form, the CDR3 reads TGTGCCAGCCTGGGGACGCCCGGGTATGGCTACACCTTC.